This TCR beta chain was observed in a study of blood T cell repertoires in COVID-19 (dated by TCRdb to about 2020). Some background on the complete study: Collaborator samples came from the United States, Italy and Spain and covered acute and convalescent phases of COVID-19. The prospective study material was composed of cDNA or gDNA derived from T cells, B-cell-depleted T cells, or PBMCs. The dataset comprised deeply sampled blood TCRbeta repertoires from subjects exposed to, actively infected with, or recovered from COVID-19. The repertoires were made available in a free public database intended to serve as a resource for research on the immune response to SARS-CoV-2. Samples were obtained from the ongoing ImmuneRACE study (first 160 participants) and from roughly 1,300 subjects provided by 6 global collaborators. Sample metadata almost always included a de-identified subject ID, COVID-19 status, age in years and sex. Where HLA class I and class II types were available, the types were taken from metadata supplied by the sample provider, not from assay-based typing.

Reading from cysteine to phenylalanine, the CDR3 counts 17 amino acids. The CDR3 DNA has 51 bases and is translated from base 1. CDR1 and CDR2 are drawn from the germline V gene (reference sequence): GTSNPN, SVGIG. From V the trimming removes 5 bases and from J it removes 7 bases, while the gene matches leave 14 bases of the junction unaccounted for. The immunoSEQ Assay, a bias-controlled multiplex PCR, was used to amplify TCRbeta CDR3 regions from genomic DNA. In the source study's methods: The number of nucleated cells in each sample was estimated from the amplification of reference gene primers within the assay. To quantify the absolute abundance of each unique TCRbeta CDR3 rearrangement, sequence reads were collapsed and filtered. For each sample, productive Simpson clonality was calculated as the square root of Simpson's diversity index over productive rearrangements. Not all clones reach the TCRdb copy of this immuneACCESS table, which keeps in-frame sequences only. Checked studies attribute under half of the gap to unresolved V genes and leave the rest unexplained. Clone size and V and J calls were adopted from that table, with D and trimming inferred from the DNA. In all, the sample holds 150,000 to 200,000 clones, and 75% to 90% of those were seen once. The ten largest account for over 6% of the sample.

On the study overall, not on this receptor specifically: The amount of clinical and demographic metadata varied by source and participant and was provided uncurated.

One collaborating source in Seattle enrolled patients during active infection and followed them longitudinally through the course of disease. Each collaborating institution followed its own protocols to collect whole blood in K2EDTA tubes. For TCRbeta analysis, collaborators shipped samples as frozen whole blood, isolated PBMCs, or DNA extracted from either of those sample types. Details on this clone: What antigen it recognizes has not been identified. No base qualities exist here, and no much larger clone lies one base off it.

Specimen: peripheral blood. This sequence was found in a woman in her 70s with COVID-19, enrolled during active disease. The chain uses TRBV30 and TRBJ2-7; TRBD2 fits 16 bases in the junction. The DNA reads TGTGCCTGGTGTCCCGGGACTAGCGGGAGGGGGTTCAGGGAGCAGTACTTC. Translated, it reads CAWCPGTSGRGFREQYF. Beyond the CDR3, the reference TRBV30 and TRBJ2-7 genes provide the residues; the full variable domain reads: SQTIHQWPATLVQPVGSPLSLECTVEGTSNPNLYWYRQAAGRGLQLLFYSVGIGQISSEVPQNLSASRPQDRQFILSSKKLLLSDSGFYLCAWCPGTSGRGFREQYFGPGTRLTVT.